This T cell receptor beta chain was identified during a study of post-analysis software for immune sequencing data. Study overall: Relapsing-remitting, secondary progressive and progressive-relapsing forms of multiple sclerosis all featured among disease courses. Study-level results: Versus controls, multiple sclerosis patients showed significantly lower diversity (normalized Chao1). Samples from a shared batch, those prepared together, strongly co-clustered by F measure. Five TRBV segments (TRBV5-6, TRBV5-1 and TRBV20-1 among them) occurred more frequently in patients than in controls.

This clonotype has only a few counts. Its matching antigen is unknown. TCR beta libraries were prepared from cDNA with unique molecular identifiers. T cells numbering about 0.95 to 11 million gave rise to 500,000 or so cDNA molecules. TCRdb called the PCR reads again in MiXCR, with one record for every CDR3 protein. The profile shows 170,000 or so distinct CDR3 sequences, about 29% of them singletons. The V end was cut by 6 bases, the J end by 0 bases, with 14 bases between. The germline gives CDR1 MNHEY, CDR2 SVGAGI. The CDR3 covers 15 residues. The sequenced material came from blood. The TCR sequence derives from a girl between 5 and 17 years old with multiple sclerosis. The chain combines TRBV6-5 with TRBJ1-2; no reliable D call. CDR3 region: CASSQEDGANYGYTF. CDR3 DNA sequence: TGTGCCAGCAGCCAAGAGGACGGAGCTAACTATGGCTACACCTTC.